This entry lists 23 T cell receptor beta chains sequenced from one sample in a study of blood T cell repertoires in COVID-19. Produced via immunoSEQ multiplex PCR; TCRdb's table is partial and in-frame only. The sample records about 400,000 clones, around nine tenths being singletons. The specimen sequenced was PBMCs or T cells enriched from blood (not recorded which). The receptors here all came from a woman aged 50 to 65 who had recovered from COVID-19.

The chain couples TRBV5-8 to TRBJ2-2, with a possible D match to TRBD2 (6 bases). This CDR3 is built from 15 residues. CDR1 is SGHTS and CDR2 is YDEGEE in the germline V gene. Trimming stripped 2 bases from V and 2 bases from J, with 10 bases between. The CDR3 nucleotides are TGTGCCAGCAGCTTTCTAGCGTATAACACCGGGGAGCTGTTTTTT. Protein sequence: CASSFLAYNTGELFF.

The chain joins TRBV27 to TRBJ1-2, with TRBD1 matching 7 bases. This CDR3 region has 16 residues. V trimming: 6 bases; J trimming: 1 base; junction bases outside the gene matches: 11. Germline loops: CDR1 MNHEY, CDR2 SMNVEV (reference sequence). The CDR3 DNA reads as TGTGCCAGCAGGGAGATCGGGACAGATTTTAACTATGGCTACACCTTC. Its protein product is CASREIGTDFNYGYTF.

This chain joins TRBV19 and TRBJ1-2; 7 bases fit TRBD1. This CDR3 contains 14 residues. Trimming removed 7 bases from V and 5 bases from J; junction bases left unmatched: 10. Germline V gene sequence: CDR1 LNHDA, CDR2 SQIVND (reference sequence). Here the CDR3 reads CASTPYDRAYGYTF. The CDR3, as DNA: TGTGCCAGTACCCCCTACGACAGGGCTTATGGCTACACCTTC.

This clone was seen just once. The chain couples TRBV29-1 to TRBJ1-2; TRBD1 is a possible D gene (6 bases). This CDR3 is 13 amino acids long. Germline V gene sequence: CDR1 SQVTM, CDR2 ANQGSEA. Trimming removed 3 bases from V and 0 bases from J, with 8 bases in between. This chain's CDR3 is CSVDKGANYGYTF. The CDR3 nucleotides are TGCAGCGTTGATAAGGGGGCTAACTATGGCTACACCTTC.

The chain is built from TRBV25-1 and TRBJ1-4, with D perhaps TRBD1 (5 bases). The CDR3 consists of 15 residues. Germline lookup yields CDR1 MGHDK and CDR2 SYGVNS. V was trimmed by 4 bases and J by 2 bases, leaving 11 bases between them. In nucleotides, the CDR3 is TGTGCCAGCAGTGGGGGCCCCGGGACTAATGAAAAACTGTTTTTT. Encoded protein: CASSGGPGTNEKLFF.

The chain couples TRBV4-1 to TRBJ2-5; 11 nucleotides align to TRBD1. V gave up 1 base and J gave up 5 bases; unmatched junction bases: 12. The CDR3 runs to 18 residues. Germline CDR1 and CDR2: MGHRA and YSYEKL. CDR3 nucleotides: TGCGCCAGCAGCCAAGCCGCCCCGATGGGACAGGGGGACGAGACCCAGTACTTC. Translated, it gives CASSQAAPMGQGDETQYF.

The chain uses TRBV5-1 and TRBJ1-1, with TRBD1 as a possible D gene (6 bases). Germline assignment: CDR1 SGHRS and CDR2 YFSETQ. The CDR3 covers 15 residues. V gave up 3 bases and J gave up 1 base, with 13 bases separating them. The CDR3 DNA is TGCGCCAGCAGCTCTGGACAGACCGCGAACACTGAAGCTTTCTTT. It specifies CASSSGQTANTEAFF.

In the case of this clone: The junction and the germline gene differ at one end; a read error may be behind it. CDR3 sequence: CASSQAQGATNEKLFF. The CDR3 nucleotides read TGCGCCAGCAGTCAAGCACAGGGGGCAACTAATGAAAAACTGTTTTTT. V and J are TRBV4-1 and TRBJ1-4; 8 bases are shared with TRBD1. The CDR3 runs to 16 residues. Germline CDR1 reads MGHRA; CDR2 reads YSYEKL.

The chain combines TRBV7-3 with TRBJ2-2; D is unclear. This CDR3 spans 15 amino acids. The V end was cut by 5 bases, the J end by 5 bases, with 15 bases between. From germline, CDR1 is SGHTA and CDR2 FQGTGA. The CDR3 loop is CASSPQFRGTGELFF. The CDR3 DNA reads TGTGCCAGCAGCCCCCAGTTCCGTGGTACCGGGGAGCTGTTTTTT.

The chain employs TRBV4-1 and TRBJ1-6; a weak D match, TRBD1 (6 bases). Between the trimmed V and J ends, which lost 4 bases and 7 bases, there was a span of 23 bases. The CDR3 spans 18 residues. The germline gives CDR1 MGHRA, CDR2 YSYEKL. The CDR3 DNA sequence: TGCGCCAGCAGCCCCGCAGTCGACAGGACGTTGACAAATTCACCCCTCCACTTT. This codes for CASSPAVDRTLTNSPLHF.

The J gene is TRBJ1-2, the V gene TRBV4-3; maybe TRBD1 (6 bases). Trimming took 4 bases from V and 3 from J, leaving 15 bases between them. The V gene's germline CDR1 is LGHNA and CDR2 YSLEER. The CDR3 totals 15 residues. CDR3 region: CASSPYSDRDYGYTF. The CDR3 DNA follows: TGCGCCAGCAGCCCCTATTCGGACAGAGACTATGGCTACACCTTC.

The chain recombines TRBV14 with TRBJ2-3; TRBD2 matches at 8 bases. CDR1 and CDR2 from the germline V gene are SGHDN and FVKESK. This CDR3 is built from 17 residues. The J segment lost 2 bases and the V segment lost 0 bases, leaving 7 bases of the junction unmatched. DNA for the CDR3: TGTGCCAGCAGCCAAGAGATCCGGGGGGGCCCCACAGATACGCAGTATTTT. Translation: CASSQEIRGGPTDTQYF.

This clone was detected only a few times. This chain joins TRBV29-1 and TRBJ2-5; TRBD1 might be the D (6 bases). Germline loops: CDR1 SQVTM, CDR2 ANQGSEA. CDR3 length: 14 residues. Trimming removed 7 bases at V and 1 base at J, with 16 bases between. The CDR3 spells CSAGGGGPQETQYF. In DNA form, the CDR3 reads TGCAGCGCCGGTGGGGGCGGACCCCAAGAGACCCAGTACTTC.

CDR3: CASSLGQAPRRHF. The CDR3 bases are TGTGCCAGCAGTCTTGGACAGGCCCCGCGTCGGCATTTT. The chain combines TRBV12-3 or TRBV12-4 with TRBJ1-5; 7 nucleotides match TRBD1. Trimming removed 5 bases from V and 15 bases from J; junction bases left unmatched: 13. The CDR3 is made up of 13 amino acids.

The rearrangement uses TRBV7-2 and TRBJ1-5; no firm D call. Germline lookup yields CDR1 SGHTA and CDR2 FQGNSA. This CDR3 contains 11 residues. Trimming cost V 4 bases and J 10 bases, with 8 bases left between them. CDR3 DNA sequence: TGTGCCAGCAGCTACCAGGAACCCCAGCATTTT. Translating gives CASSYQEPQHF.

This clone occurred once. This CDR3 reads CASILTGTGWSGNTIYF. CDR3 DNA: TGTGCCAGCATCCTGACTGGGACAGGGTGGTCTGGAAACACCATATATTTT. V gene TRBV28 combines with J gene TRBJ1-3; TRBD1 aligns across 9 bases. Germline-derived CDR1 and CDR2 are MDHEN and SYDVKM. The CDR3 spans 17 residues. V gave up 7 bases and J gave up 1 base; unmatched junction bases: 11.

V usage is TRBV19 and J usage is TRBJ1-2, with 9 positions matching TRBD1. V was pared by 3 bases and J by 3 bases, with 2 bases of the junction left unmatched. The CDR3 has 14 residues. CDR1 and CDR2 (germline): LNHDA, SQIVND (reference sequence). The CDR3 here is CASSIDRGDYGYTF. In DNA form, the CDR3 reads TGTGCCAGTAGTATCGACAGGGGGGACTATGGCTACACCTTC.

The gene calls are TRBV19 and TRBJ1-3; D is ambiguous. Trimming cost V 5 bases and J 4 bases, with 9 bases left between them. Germline V CDR1 and CDR2: LNHDA, SQIVND (reference sequence). CDR3 size: 13 residues. CDR3 protein: CASSATRGNTIYF. The CDR3 nucleotides are TGTGCCAGTAGTGCGACAAGGGGAAACACCATATATTTT.

This clone was observed a single time. The chain joins TRBV9 to TRBJ2-1; a possible D gene is TRBD1 (5 bases). V dropped 5 bases and J dropped 6 bases, with 15 bases sitting between them. The germline V gene encodes CDR1 SGDLS and CDR2 YYNGEE. This CDR3 is 14 amino acids long. CDR3 DNA sequence: TGTGCCAGCAGTCGACAGACACTTGCCAATGAGCAGTTCTTC. Translation gives CASSRQTLANEQFF.

The V call is TRBV7-3, the J call TRBJ1-1, with 9 bases identical to TRBD1. Germline V gene lookup returns CDR1 SGHTA and CDR2 FQGTGA. The CDR3 is 13 amino acids. V trimming: 5 bases; J trimming: 5 bases; junction bases outside the gene matches: 3. For the CDR3, the DNA is TGTGCCAGCAGCCCCGGGACAGGGACTGAAGCTTTCTTT. It encodes CASSPGTGTEAFF.

The rearrangement uses TRBV4-3 and TRBJ2-7; TRBD1 agrees at 7 bases. J was trimmed by 2 bases and V by 4 bases; bases with no gene match: 5. The CDR3 extends over 14 amino acids. Germline V gene sequence: CDR1 LGHNA, CDR2 YSLEER. The CDR3 DNA follows: TGCGCCAGCAGCCCAGCGACAGGGCCCTACGAGCAGTACTTC. It encodes CASSPATGPYEQYF.

The V gene is TRBV24-1, the J gene TRBJ2-3; D is perhaps TRBD1 (5 bases). Germline CDR1 KGHDR, CDR2 SFDVKD. The V end lost 4 bases, the J end lost 4 bases, and 11 bases lay between the germline ends. CDR3 size: 14 residues. Here the CDR3 DNA reads TGTGCCACCAGTGACAGGGTTTTTGCAGATACGCAGTATTTT. Translating it yields CATSDRVFADTQYF.

This clone was recorded only once. The chain joins TRBV5-1 to TRBJ2-1, with 7 nucleotides matching TRBD1. The CDR3 extends over 17 amino acids. With V trimmed by 3 bases and J by 0 bases, 9 bases remained unmatched. Germline V gives CDR1 SGHRS, CDR2 YFSETQ. The CDR3 reads CASSSRDRIYSYNEQFF. Written as DNA, the CDR3 is TGCGCCAGCAGCTCCCGGGACAGAATTTACTCCTACAATGAGCAGTTCTTC.